This entry lists 30 T cell receptor beta chains sequenced from one sample in a study of CD8+CD57+ T cells in acquired aplastic anemia. TCR beta VDJ and CDR3 were profiled, and genomic DNA was the template. TCRdb used MiXCR to reprocess the reads, holding one entry per CDR3 protein. The table includes roughly 130,000 distinct CDR3 sequences, 48% detected once. The sequencing input was sorted CD4+, CD8+, or CD8+CD57+ T cells (not recorded which) from PBMCs. The receptors derive from a human donor in good health, serving as a control.

The genes are TRBV9 and TRBJ2-5; 9 nucleotides match TRBD2. Trimming took 0 bases from V and 1 from J; bases not matched to a gene: 4. Germline V gene data show CDR1 as SGDLS and CDR2 as YYNGEE. The CDR3 runs to 16 residues. The CDR3 sequence is CASSVGLAGPQETQYF. The CDR3, as DNA: TGTGCCAGCAGCGTAGGGCTAGCGGGGCCCCAAGAGACCCAGTACTTC.

The rearrangement joins TRBV29-1 to TRBJ2-1, with D possibly matching TRBD1 (6 bases). The CDR3 sequence is 11 residues long. Germline values: CDR1 SQVTM, CDR2 ANQGSEA. Between the trimmed V and J ends, which lost 6 bases and 12 bases, there was a span of 15 bases. DNA of the CDR3: TGCAGCGTGGGTGGGGGCAGGGGGCAGTTCTTC. It yields the protein CSVGGGRGQFF.

This clonotype was detected only once. The chain joins TRBV15 to TRBJ2-7; 8 bases agree with TRBD1. V lost 1 base and J lost 2; bases outside the gene matches: 7. The germline V gene encodes CDR1 LNHNV and CDR2 YYDKDF (reference sequence). CDR3 length equals 16 residues. The CDR3 nucleotides are TGTGCCACCAGCAGAGTTTGGACAGGGATTACCTACGAGCAGTACTTC. Its translation is CATSRVWTGITYEQYF.

This clonotype was counted many times. The genes are TRBV5-1 and TRBJ2-1; 10 bases are a match to TRBD1. Germline assignment: CDR1 SGHRS and CDR2 YFSETQ. The CDR3 covers 17 residues. V was pared by 1 base and J by 8 bases, with 12 bases of the junction left unmatched. CDR3: CASSLLGQGPTSDEQFF. CDR3 nucleotide sequence: TGCGCCAGCAGCTTGTTGGGACAGGGGCCCACGAGCGATGAGCAGTTCTTC.

The table lists this clonotype with many counts. The rearrangement uses TRBV7-2 and TRBJ1-1, with no clear D. CDR3 size: 13 residues. V was cut by 5 bases and J by 5 bases, with 12 bases left in between. The germline V gene has CDR1 SGHTA and CDR2 FQGNSA. The CDR3 region has the DNA TGTGCCAGCAGCCGGGAGGGTTTTACTGAAGCTTTCTTT. Protein: CASSREGFTEAFF.

This clonotype occurred many times. The chain couples TRBV7-2 to TRBJ2-1, with 9 bases matching TRBD2. V dropped 1 base and J dropped 7; count of bases not matched to a gene: 5. The V gene's germline CDR1 is SGHTA and CDR2 FQGNSA. This CDR3 is 15 amino acids long. CDR3 bases: TGTGCCAGCAGCTTAGGGGGCGGGGGGGCGAATGAGCAGTTCTTC. It codes for CASSLGGGGANEQFF.

The gene calls are TRBV7-8 and TRBJ1-1; no firm D call. The CDR3 is made up of 16 amino acids. The V gene's germline CDR1 is SGHVS and CDR2 FQNEAQ. Trimming left V 4 bases short and J 1 base short, with 16 bases between. CDR3 loop: CASSSPKRSSNTEAFF. The CDR3 DNA is TGTGCCAGCAGCTCACCGAAGAGATCCTCGAACACTGAAGCTTTCTTT.

The chain links TRBV7-3 to TRBJ1-1, with a possible D match to TRBD1 (6 bases). V shed 1 base and J shed 4 bases, with 16 bases lying between them. This CDR3 comprises 16 residues. The germline CDR1 and CDR2 sequences are SGHTA and FQGTGA. CDR3 sequence reads: CASSLNSGGPGTEAFF. The CDR3, as DNA: TGTGCCAGCAGCTTAAATTCTGGGGGGCCCGGCACTGAAGCTTTCTTT. Supplemented by reference TRBV7-3 and TRBJ1-1, the full variable domain reads GAGVSQTPSNKVTEKGKYVELRCDPISGHTALYWYRQSLGQGPEFLIYFQGTGAADDSGLPNDRFFAVRPEGSVSTLKIQRTERGDSAVYLCASSLNSGGPGTEAFFGQGTRLTVV.

The rearrangement joins TRBV29-1 to TRBJ1-5, with 8 bases fitting TRBD1. CDR1 and CDR2 (germline): SQVTM, ANQGSEA. With 5 bases clipped from V and 6 bases from J, the junction kept 3 bases outside the gene matches. The CDR3 runs to 12 residues. The DNA for the CDR3 is TGCAGCGTTAGGACAGGGATTCAGCCCCAGCATTTT. Translating gives CSVRTGIQPQHF.

The gene calls are TRBV20-1 and TRBJ2-3; tentative D call: TRBD2 (5 bases). Between the trimmed V and J ends, which lost 6 bases and 6 bases, there was a span of 10 bases. The germline V gene encodes CDR1 DFQATT and CDR2 SNEGSKA (reference sequence). The CDR3 has 11 amino acids. This CDR3 reads CSAPWRDTQYF. In DNA, the CDR3 is TGCAGTGCCCCCTGGAGGGATACGCAGTATTTT.

About this clonotype itself: A much larger clone differs from this one at a single base, so this may be a read error. The chain carries TRBV3-1 and TRBJ2-1, with a tentative D call TRBD1 (6 bases). The germline V gene encodes CDR1 LGHDT and CDR2 YNNKEL (reference sequence). CDR3 size: 15 residues. CDR3 loop: CASSRDRLSYNEQLF. For the CDR3, the DNA is TGTGCCAGCAGCCGTGACAGGTTATCCTACAATGAGCAGCTCTTC.

This clonotype was counted a few times. The chain carries TRBV12-3 or TRBV12-4 and TRBJ1-1; 9 nucleotides match TRBD1. V was pared by 5 bases and J by 2 bases, with 21 bases of the junction left unmatched. The CDR3 is 20 residues long. DNA of the CDR3: TGTGCCAGCAGTATCCTGTCGGGACAGGGTATGGTTGGCCGAAACACTGAAGCTTTCTTT. Protein sequence: CASSILSGQGMVGRNTEAFF.

This clonotype is judged medium-sized. The V gene is TRBV19, the J gene TRBJ1-2; D is ambiguous. Trimming cost V 6 bases and J 2 bases, with 7 bases left between them. The CDR3 sequence is 12 residues long. CDR1 is LNHDA, CDR2 SQIVND, per germline (reference sequence). CDR3 amino acids: CASRRSNYGYTF. Written as DNA, the CDR3 is TGTGCCAGTAGGCGGTCAAACTATGGCTACACCTTC.

The chain is built from TRBV5-4 and TRBJ1-2, with 7 nucleotides matching TRBD1. CDR1 is SGHNT and CDR2 is YYREEE in the germline V gene (reference sequence). V was pared by 4 bases and J by 6 bases, with 9 bases of the junction left unmatched. The CDR3 is 14 amino acids. The DNA of the CDR3 is TGTGCCAGCAGCCGGACAGGCCGCGATGATGGCTACACCTTC. Translated, it gives CASSRTGRDDGYTF. Full variable domain (rest looked up from reference TRBV5-4 and TRBJ1-2): ETGVTQSPTHLIKTRGQQVTLRCSSQSGHNTVSWYQQALGQGPQFIFQYYREEENGRGNFPPRFSGLQFPNYSSELNVNALELDDSALYLCASSRTGRDDGYTFGSGTRLTVV.

This clonotype occurred many times. This chain links TRBV20-1 with TRBJ1-2; 8 bases are a match to TRBD1. This CDR3 contains 15 residues. In germline, CDR1 is DFQATT, CDR2 SNEGSKA (reference sequence). The J segment lost 0 bases and the V segment lost 3 bases, leaving 6 bases of the junction unmatched. CDR3 residues: CSASDRGRANYGYTF. The DNA of the CDR3 is TGCAGTGCTAGTGACAGGGGAAGGGCTAACTATGGCTACACCTTC.

This clonotype was found once. The V gene is TRBV2, the J gene TRBJ2-3; no definite D call. Germline V CDR1 and CDR2: SNHLY, FYNNEI. The CDR3 consists of 15 residues. Trimming pared 6 bases from V and 5 bases from J, leaving 18 bases between. For the CDR3, the DNA is TGTGCCAGCAGGGTCATGAGACCGACGGGAGATACGCAGTATTTT. Its translation is CASRVMRPTGDTQYF.

The chain links TRBV24-1 to TRBJ2-1; D is unclear. V was shortened by 3 bases and J by 8 bases, with 4 bases between the two germline ends. The CDR3 runs to 11 residues. CDR1 is KGHDR, CDR2 SFDVKD, per germline. The CDR3 sequence: CATSDRDEQFF. The DNA of the CDR3 is TGTGCCACCAGTGATAGGGATGAGCAGTTCTTC.

In this sample, this clonotype turned up once. The gene calls are TRBV12-3 or TRBV12-4 and TRBJ2-1; D unclear. Trimming took off 6 bases at V and 8 bases at J, with 14 bases between the two ends. The CDR3 loop spans 13 amino acids. This CDR3 is CASSMTPLDEQFF. CDR3 nucleotide sequence: TGTGCCAGCAGCATGACACCTTTAGATGAGCAGTTCTTC.

The gene calls are TRBV24-1 and TRBJ1-5; 8 nucleotides align to TRBD1. The CDR3 contains 15 residues. Unmatched junction bases numbered 3, after V lost 0 bases and J lost 6 bases. The V gene's germline CDR1 is KGHDR and CDR2 SFDVKD. CDR3 amino acids: CATSDLGQGPQPQHF. The CDR3 DNA sequence: TGTGCCACCAGTGATTTGGGACAGGGCCCTCAGCCCCAGCATTTT.

The V call is TRBV19, the J call TRBJ1-1; TRBD1 matches 7 bases. The germline CDR1 and CDR2 sequences are LNHDA and SQIVND (reference sequence). The CDR3 has 13 amino acids. J lost 5 bases, V lost 7 bases, and 7 bases had no gene match. As DNA, the CDR3 is TGTGCCAGTATCCGAAACAGGGGAACTGAAGCTTTCTTT. It is translated as CASIRNRGTEAFF.

V is TRBV29-1 and J is TRBJ2-7, with 12 bases matching TRBD2. The junction had 9 bases not matched to a gene; V was cut back by 6 bases and J by 0 bases. Germline CDR1 is SQVTM and CDR2 is ANQGSEA. The CDR3 runs to 16 residues. CDR3 region: CSVIPGLAGPSYEQYF. The CDR3 DNA follows: TGCAGCGTGATCCCAGGACTAGCGGGGCCCTCCTACGAGCAGTACTTC.

This clonotype was observed at least ten times. V gene TRBV12-3 or TRBV12-4 combines with J gene TRBJ1-6; D remains unclear. V was trimmed by 3 bases and J by 6 bases, leaving 15 bases between them. The CDR3 contains 16 residues. The CDR3 protein is CASSFRFRTPNSPLHF. DNA for the CDR3: TGTGCCAGCAGTTTCAGGTTTAGAACCCCTAATTCACCCCTCCACTTT.

The table lists this clonotype with a few counts. The V call is TRBV11-3, the J call TRBJ1-4; a possible D gene is TRBD1 (5 bases). The CDR3 contains 14 residues. Trimming removed 5 bases from V and 5 bases from J, with 12 bases in between. The germline CDR1 and CDR2 sequences are SGHNT and YENEEA. The CDR3 reads CASSSGTWNEKLFF. In nucleotides, the CDR3 is TGTGCCAGCAGCAGCGGGACTTGGAATGAAAAACTGTTTTTT.

At least ten counts were recorded for this clonotype. V and J are TRBV6-1 and TRBJ2-7; D possibly matches TRBD1 or TRBD2 (5 bases each). Trimming removed 0 bases at V and 12 bases at J, with 21 bases between. In germline, CDR1 is MNHNS, CDR2 SASEGT. The CDR3 runs to 15 residues. CDR3 protein: CASSEAGTTIVSSYF. DNA of the CDR3: TGTGCCAGCAGTGAAGCCGGGACCACAATCGTCTCGTCGTACTTC.

The chain uses TRBV11-2 and TRBJ2-1; 8 bases are shared with TRBD2. Germline V lookup: CDR1 SGHAT, CDR2 FQNNGV. Trimming cost V 0 bases and J 7 bases; bases outside gene matches: 2. This CDR3 comprises 14 residues. CDR3 region: CASSLDGGVNEQFF. CDR3 sequence (DNA): TGTGCCAGCAGCTTAGACGGGGGGGTAAATGAGCAGTTCTTC.

A single count supports this clonotype. The chain uses TRBV6-4 and TRBJ2-7; a weak D match, TRBD1 (6 bases). Germline loops: CDR1 MRHNA, CDR2 SNTAGT. The CDR3 covers 12 residues. V lost 10 bases and J 5 bases, leaving 15 bases between the germline ends. CDR3 loop: CAIRKDSNEQYF. DNA of the CDR3: TGTGCCATCAGGAAGGACAGTAACGAGCAGTACTTC.

This clonotype was picked up many times. The V and J genes are TRBV20-1 and TRBJ1-6; maybe TRBD1 (6 bases). The CDR3 has 14 amino acids. Germline CDR1 reads DFQATT; CDR2 reads SNEGSKA (reference sequence). Between the trimmed V and J ends, which lost 1 base and 5 bases, there was a span of 9 bases. This chain's CDR3 is CSARGGANNSPLHF. The CDR3 nucleotides read TGCAGTGCTAGAGGGGGGGCTAATAATTCACCCCTCCACTTT.

This clonotype was recorded a few times. The chain combines TRBV7-6 with TRBJ2-7, with 9 bases identical to TRBD1. After removal of 3 bases from V and 3 bases from J, the junction contained 9 bases not matched to a gene. This CDR3 has 16 amino acids. Germline-derived CDR1 and CDR2 are SGHVS and FNYEAQ. Here the CDR3 reads CASSFSLPGQGYEQYF. The CDR3, as DNA: TGTGCCAGCAGCTTTAGCTTACCGGGACAGGGCTACGAGCAGTACTTC.

This clonotype showed up just a few times. V gene TRBV4-2 combines with J gene TRBJ1-2, with 7 positions matching TRBD1. Germline V gives CDR1 LGHNA, CDR2 YNFKEQ. The CDR3 is made up of 17 amino acids. The ends lost 0 bases at V and 5 bases at J; junction bases unmatched: 12. This CDR3 is CASSQDAPRTGAYGYTF. CDR3 sequence (DNA): TGTGCCAGCAGCCAAGATGCTCCCCGGACAGGAGCGTATGGCTACACCTTC.

The chain uses TRBV7-2 and TRBJ2-5; D possibly uses TRBD1 or TRBD2 (6 bases each). V was trimmed by 5 bases and J by 5 bases, leaving 12 bases between them. Germline V gene data show CDR1 as SGHTA and CDR2 as FQGNSA. The CDR3 sequence is 13 residues long. CDR3 coding DNA: TGTGCCAGCAGCCCCCGGGGGCGGGAGACCCAGTACTTC. It specifies CASSPRGRETQYF.